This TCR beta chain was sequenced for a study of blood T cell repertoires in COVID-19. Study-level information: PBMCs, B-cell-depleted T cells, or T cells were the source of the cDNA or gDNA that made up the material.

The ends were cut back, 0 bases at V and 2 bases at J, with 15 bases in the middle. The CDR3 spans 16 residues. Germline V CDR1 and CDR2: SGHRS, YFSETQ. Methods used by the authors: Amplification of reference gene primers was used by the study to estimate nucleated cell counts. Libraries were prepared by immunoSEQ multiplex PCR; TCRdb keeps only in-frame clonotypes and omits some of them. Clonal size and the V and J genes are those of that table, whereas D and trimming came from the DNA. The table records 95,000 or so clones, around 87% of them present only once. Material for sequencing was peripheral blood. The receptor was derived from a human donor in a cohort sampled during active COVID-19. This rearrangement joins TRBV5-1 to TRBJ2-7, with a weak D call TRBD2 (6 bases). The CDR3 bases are TGCGCCAGCAGCTTGGCCGTCAATTCGGGAGCCTACGAGCAGTACTTC. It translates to CASSLAVNSGAYEQYF.